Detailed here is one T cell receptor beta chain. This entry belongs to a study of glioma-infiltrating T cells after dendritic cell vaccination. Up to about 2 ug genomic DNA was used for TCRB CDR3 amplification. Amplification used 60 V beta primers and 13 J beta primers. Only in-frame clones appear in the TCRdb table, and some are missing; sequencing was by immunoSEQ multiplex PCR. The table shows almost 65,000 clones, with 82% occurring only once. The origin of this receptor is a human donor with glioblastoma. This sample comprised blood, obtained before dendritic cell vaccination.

The CDR3 region is CASSSDRVHEQYF. For the CDR3, the DNA is TGTGCCAGCAGCTCGGACAGGGTCCACGAGCAGTACTTC. V is TRBV11-2 and J is TRBJ2-7; 8 bases line up with TRBD1. CDR3 length: 13 residues. The V gene's germline CDR1 is SGHAT and CDR2 FQNNGV. The J segment lost 5 bases and the V segment lost 4 bases, leaving 4 bases of the junction unmatched.